Here is one T cell receptor beta chain with its context. There are 15 residues in the CDR3. The germline gives CDR1 MRHNA, CDR2 SNTAGT. The junction had 3 bases not matched to a gene; V was cut back by 4 bases and J by 0 bases. The data derive from a study of blood T cell repertoires in COVID-19. The overall study: The United States, Italy and Spain provided the acute and convalescent COVID-19 samples.

The authors' processing: Amplification of reference gene primers was used by the study to estimate nucleated cell counts. Profiling relied on immunoSEQ multiplex PCR, and the TCRdb table lists in-frame clones only, not all of them. V, J and clone size were drawn from that table, and D and trimming were deduced from the DNA. This sample has 200,000 to 250,000 clones; roughly 85% occur once, and the top ten carry less than 15%. The chain carries TRBV6-4 and TRBJ2-3; the match to TRBD2 covers 8 bases. The sequencing input was peripheral blood. The receptor comes from a woman aged 18-29 years who had recovered from COVID-19. CDR3: CASSVERGSTDTQYF. CDR3 nucleotide sequence: TGTGCCAGCAGTGTCGAGCGGGGGAGCACAGATACGCAGTATTTT.